Following are 19 T cell receptor beta chains from one sample sequenced in a study of blood T cell repertoires in COVID-19. Generated by immunoSEQ multiplex PCR, the TCRdb table keeps only in-frame clones and is missing some. Of 470,000 or so clones in the sample, 70% to 90% were seen once. Sequencing was done on a sample of peripheral blood. All receptors come from a human donor in a cohort sampled during active COVID-19.

This chain connects TRBV4-3 to TRBJ2-2; D might be TRBD2 (7 bases). There are 16 residues in the CDR3. V was shortened by 5 bases and J by 1 base, with 14 bases between the two germline ends. Germline loops: CDR1 LGHNA, CDR2 YSLEER. CDR3 DNA: TGCGCCAGCAGCGCATTCGGGGGGCGGAACACCGGGGAGCTGTTTTTT. Protein: CASSAFGGRNTGELFF.

V usage is TRBV10-2 and J usage is TRBJ1-1; D gene uncertain. CDR3 length equals 13 residues. V shed 4 bases and J shed 2 bases, with 8 bases lying between them. Germline V lookup: CDR1 WSHSY, CDR2 SAAADI. In DNA form, the CDR3 reads TGCGCCAGCAGTGTTACATTTAACACTGAAGCTTTCTTT. It translates to CASSVTFNTEAFF.

The V and J genes are TRBV7-3 and TRBJ2-1; 8 positions match TRBD2. V lost 5 bases and J lost 6; bases outside the gene matches: 12. The CDR3 length is 16 residues. CDR1 SGHTA and CDR2 FQGTGA come from the germline V gene. CDR3 residues: CASSAAGLAGGNEQFF. The CDR3 coding sequence is TGTGCCAGCAGCGCGGCCGGACTAGCTGGGGGCAATGAGCAGTTCTTC.

The chain links TRBV7-8 to TRBJ2-5; D not resolved. Germline V gene sequence: CDR1 SGHVS, CDR2 FQNEAQ. This CDR3 is 11 amino acids long. V was cut by 5 bases and J by 5 bases, with 6 bases left in between. CDR3 residues: CASSQEETQYF. The CDR3 bases are TGTGCCAGCAGCCAAGAGGAGACCCAGTACTTC. The whole variable domain, remainder taken from reference TRBV7-8 and TRBJ2-5, is GAGVSQSPRYKVAKRGQDVALRCDPISGHVSLFWYQQALGQGPEFLTYFQNEAQLDKSGLPSDRFFAERPEGSVSTLKIQRTQQEDSAVYLCASSQEETQYFGPGTRLLVL.

CDR3 in amino acids: CASRHYRDSGNTIYF. The CDR3 DNA sequence: TGTGCCAGCAGGCACTACAGGGACTCTGGAAACACCATATATTTT. V usage is TRBV6-5 and J usage is TRBJ1-3; D is perhaps TRBD1 (6 bases). The CDR3 sequence is 15 residues long. Per the germline V gene, CDR1 is MNHEY and CDR2 is SVGAGI. V was trimmed by 6 bases and J by 0 bases, leaving 12 bases between them.

In DNA, the CDR3 is TGTGCCAGTAGTATCATGGGAGACTTAACCGGGGAGCTGTTTTTT. This encodes CASSIMGDLTGELFF. J is TRBJ2-2 and V is TRBV19; D is perhaps TRBD2 (5 bases). Germline assignment: CDR1 LNHDA and CDR2 SQIVND (reference sequence). V was clipped by 3 bases and J by 5 bases, with 13 bases between them. This CDR3 is 15 amino acids long. The variable domain in full, completed from reference TRBV19 and TRBJ2-2, reads DGGITQSPKYLFRKEGQNVTLSCEQNLNHDAMYWYRQDPGQGLRLIYYSQIVNDFQKGDIAEGYSVSREKKESFPLTVTSAQKNPTAFYLCASSIMGDLTGELFFGEGSRLTVL.

The CDR3 reads CASSLAITPRGNEQFF. In DNA, the CDR3 is TGTGCCAGCAGCTTAGCGATTACCCCTCGGGGGAATGAGCAGTTCTTC. This chain uses TRBV7-2 with TRBJ2-1, with D perhaps TRBD2 (6 bases). Per germline, CDR1 SGHTA and CDR2 FQGNSA. This CDR3 comprises 16 residues. Trimming left V 0 bases short and J 7 bases short, with 16 bases between. The variable domain in full, completed from reference TRBV7-2 and TRBJ2-1, reads GAGVSQSPSNKVTEKGKDVELRCDPISGHTALYWYRQSLGQGLEFLIYFQGNSAPDKSGLPSDRFSAERTGGSVSTLTIQRTQQEDSAVYLCASSLAITPRGNEQFFGPGTRLTVL.

The J gene is TRBJ2-7, the V gene TRBV7-6, with D unresolved. The length of the CDR3 is 11 residues. Trimming took 5 bases from V and 4 from J, leaving 6 bases between them. The germline V gene has CDR1 SGHVS and CDR2 FNYEAQ. The CDR3 here is CASSPLYEQYF. CDR3 coding DNA: TGTGCCAGCAGCCCCCTTTACGAGCAGTACTTC.

The chain is built from TRBV2 and TRBJ2-1; tentatively, D is TRBD1 (6 bases). There are 14 residues in the CDR3. Germline loops: CDR1 SNHLY, CDR2 FYNNEI. Trimming removed 7 bases from V and 7 bases from J, with 17 bases in between. The CDR3 loop is CASKDSFLVNEQFF. The DNA of the CDR3 is TGTGCCAGCAAGGACAGCTTCTTAGTAAATGAGCAGTTCTTC.

This chain connects TRBV6-4 to TRBJ2-3, with D uncertain. The CDR3 has 15 amino acids. The V and J ends lost 3 bases and 2 bases respectively, with 12 bases between them. Germline loops: CDR1 MRHNA, CDR2 SNTAGT. The CDR3 sequence: CASSERPGSTDTQYF. DNA of the CDR3: TGTGCCAGCAGTGAAAGGCCAGGTTCCACAGATACGCAGTATTTT.

The rearrangement joins TRBV5-5 to TRBJ2-1, with TRBD1 identical over 9 bases. The CDR3 is 14 residues long. Germline V CDR1 and CDR2: SGHKS, YYEKEE (reference sequence). V was clipped by 5 bases and J by 8 bases; unmatched bases: 8. The CDR3 reads CASRSQGALHEQFF. The CDR3 DNA reads TGTGCCAGCAGATCACAGGGGGCCCTCCATGAGCAGTTCTTC.

This chain links TRBV2 with TRBJ2-1, with TRBD2 matching 10 bases. Germline V gene sequence: CDR1 SNHLY, CDR2 FYNNEI. Trimming took 10 bases from V and 0 from J; bases not matched to a gene: 15. The CDR3 consists of 18 residues. CDR3 region: CATWEGLAGVGSYNEQFF. The CDR3 nucleotides read TGTGCCACCTGGGAGGGGCTAGCGGGAGTGGGCTCCTACAATGAGCAGTTCTTC.

This chain links TRBV7-9 with TRBJ2-2; 9 positions agree with TRBD1. The CDR3 is 15 amino acids. CDR1 and CDR2 from the germline V gene are SEHNR and FQNEAQ (reference sequence). J lost 0 bases, V lost 5 bases, and 1 base had no gene match. DNA for the CDR3: TGTGCCAGCAGCCGGACAGGGGCGAACACCGGGGAGCTGTTTTTT. Its translation is CASSRTGANTGELFF.

The chain couples TRBV11-1 to TRBJ1-1; the D gene is possibly TRBD1 (6 bases). CDR1 SGHAT and CDR2 FQDESV come from the germline V gene (reference sequence). The length of the CDR3 is 14 residues. V was clipped by 5 bases and J by 3 bases, with 13 bases between them. The CDR3 bases are TGTGCCAGCAGCCCGGGACAAAGGCACACTGAAGCTTTCTTT. Protein sequence: CASSPGQRHTEAFF.

J is TRBJ1-4 and V is TRBV7-9, with 9 bases that match TRBD1. After removal of 5 bases from V and 4 bases from J, the junction contained 5 bases not matched to a gene. Germline CDR1 reads SEHNR; CDR2 reads FQNEAQ (reference sequence). This CDR3 comprises 15 residues. The CDR3, as DNA: TGTGCCAGCAGCCTAACGGGACAGGGTAATGAAAAACTGTTTTTT. Residues: CASSLTGQGNEKLFF.

The gene calls are TRBV2 and TRBJ2-2, with 13 bases aligning to TRBD2. Germline loops: CDR1 SNHLY, CDR2 FYNNEI. The CDR3 covers 20 residues. V shed 1 base and J 8 bases; nucleotides not matched to a gene: 16. As DNA, the CDR3 is TGTGCCAGCAGTGAAGAGCAGGTTCCGACTAGCGGGAGGACCTTGGGGGAGCTGTTTTTT. Translated: CASSEEQVPTSGRTLGELFF.

The chain links TRBV24-1 to TRBJ2-2, with D possibly being TRBD1 (5 bases). The germline V gene has CDR1 KGHDR and CDR2 SFDVKD. Trimming stripped 3 bases from V and 0 bases from J, with 10 bases between. The CDR3 consists of 16 residues. This CDR3 is CATSDARTTNTGELFF. The CDR3 DNA reads as TGTGCCACCAGTGATGCCAGGACAACGAACACCGGGGAGCTGTTTTTT.

In the case of this clone: The sample holds other DNA sequences that translate to the same CDR3. The chain is built from TRBV20-1 and TRBJ2-7, with a tentative D call TRBD1 (5 bases). Trimming pared 2 bases from V and 4 bases from J, leaving 6 bases between. The CDR3 runs 11 residues. From germline, CDR1 is DFQATT and CDR2 SNEGSKA (reference sequence). The CDR3 here is CSARRGYEQYF. The CDR3 DNA sequence: TGCAGTGCTAGAAGGGGTTACGAGCAGTACTTC.

The chain links TRBV3-1 (or the pseudogene TRBV3-2) to TRBJ1-3; possibly TRBD1 for D (6 bases). Trimming shortened V by 0 bases and J by 6 bases, and 12 bases separated the two germline ends. Looked up from germline, CDR1 is LGHDT and CDR2 is YNNKEL (reference sequence). The CDR3 is made up of 15 amino acids. In DNA, the CDR3 is TGTGCCAGCAGCCAAGAAATTCGGACAGAAAACACCATATATTTT. Its translation: CASSQEIRTENTIYF.